Listed below are T cell receptor beta chains from one sample, sequenced in a study of PD-L1 blockade in urothelial cancer. Clones were read by immunoSEQ multiplex PCR, and TCRdb kept only the in-frame ones, dropping some. The profile shows 95,000 to 130,000 clones, 75% to 90% of them singletons. The specimen was PBMCs, collected around atezolizumab (anti-PD-L1) treatment. These receptor sequences come from a man in his 60s with urothelial cancer. Each CDR3 is given with its conserved first and last residue. A D gene is named only where the DNA matches it firmly. Some rows mark clone size as missing; the rest say once, few, many or name a class of expanded clone.

v_gene	j_gene	abundance	d_gene	CDR3aa	CDR3nt
TRBV11-2	TRBJ2-7	many	TRBD1	CASSPLEVWGQGSEQYF	TGTGCCAGCAGCCCGTTAGAGGTGTGGGGACAGGGCTCCGAGCAGTACTTC
TRBV28	TRBJ2-7	few	-	CASNPLPGEQYF	TGTGCCAGCAATCCTCTCCCGGGAGAGCAGTACTTC
TRBV19	TRBJ2-2	-	TRBD1	CASSIWGQGNPGELFF	TGTGCCAGTAGTATTTGGGGACAGGGCAATCCCGGGGAGCTGTTTTTT
TRBV28	TRBJ1-1	-	-	CATGGTFEAFF	TGTGCCACTGGGGGGACCTTCGAAGCTTTCTTT
TRBV28	TRBJ2-7	-	TRBD2	CASSPTSGVSYEQYF	TGTGCCAGCAGTCCGACTAGCGGGGTTTCCTACGAGCAGTACTTC
TRBV5-5	TRBJ2-5	-	-	CASSYGGNLGETQYF	TGTGCCAGCAGCTATGGGGGGAACCTGGGGGAGACCCAGTACTTC
TRBV10-1	TRBJ2-7	-	TRBD1	CASSARTGEGAEQYF	TGCGCCAGCAGTGCCCGGACAGGGGAAGGGGCCGAGCAGTACTTC
TRBV9	TRBJ2-7	-	-	CASSVDLAAGEQYF	TGTGCCAGCAGCGTAGATCTCGCGGCTGGGGAGCAGTACTTC
TRBV15	TRBJ1-5	-	-	CATSRDRARNQPQHF	TGTGCCACCAGCAGAGACAGGGCGCGCAATCAGCCCCAGCATTTT
TRBV6-5	TRBJ2-1	-	TRBD1	CASSSSGQGYNEQFF	TGTGCCAGCAGTTCCTCGGGACAGGGATACAATGAGCAGTTCTTC
TRBV2	TRBJ1-2	-	-	CASRETDGYTF	TGTGCCAGCAGGGAAACTGATGGCTACACCTTC